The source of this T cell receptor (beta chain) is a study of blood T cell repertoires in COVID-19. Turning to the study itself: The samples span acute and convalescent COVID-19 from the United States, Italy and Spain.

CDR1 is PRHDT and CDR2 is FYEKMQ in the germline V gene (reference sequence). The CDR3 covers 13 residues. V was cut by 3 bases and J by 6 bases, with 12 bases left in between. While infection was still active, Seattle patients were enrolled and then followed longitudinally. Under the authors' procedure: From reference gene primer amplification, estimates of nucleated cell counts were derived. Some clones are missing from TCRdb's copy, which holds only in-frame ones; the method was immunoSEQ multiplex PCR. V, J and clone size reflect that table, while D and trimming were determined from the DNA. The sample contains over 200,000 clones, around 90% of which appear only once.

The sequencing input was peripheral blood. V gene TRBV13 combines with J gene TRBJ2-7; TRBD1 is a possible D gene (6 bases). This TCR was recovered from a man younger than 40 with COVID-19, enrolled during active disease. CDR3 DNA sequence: TGTGCCAGCAGCTTGGACCAGGGGCGCGAGCAGTACTTC. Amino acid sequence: CASSLDQGREQYF.